Shown below are 9 T cell receptor beta chains from a single sample sequenced in a study of CXCR3-negative and CXCR3-positive naive CD8 T cells. Researchers prepared the TRB cDNA libraries using 5' RACE with UMI labels. Each CDR3 protein gets one entry in TCRdb, which reprocessed the 5' RACE reads and gives no DNA. The sample totals some 130,000 distinct CDR3 sequences. The sequenced sample was naive CXCR3- CD8+ T cells from blood. As for subset: CD45RO-CCR7+CD27+CD95- naive CD8+ T cells lacking CXCR3 (TNR3-). The source is a human donor in good health. Some clones in this sample may be carry-over from other donors' samples.

The chain recombines TRBV6-2 or TRBV6-3 with TRBJ2-5; as DNA is missing, the TRBD1 call by TCRdb cannot be tested. Germline CDR1 is MNHEY and CDR2 is SVGEGT. This CDR3 spans 15 amino acids. This CDR3 reads CASSYPGVETETQYF.

The chain recombines TRBV19 with TRBJ1-5; TCRdb gives TRBD1 as the D gene, but with no DNA this cannot be confirmed. This CDR3 is built from 14 residues. Germline V lookup: CDR1 LNHDA, CDR2 SQIVND (reference sequence). Here the CDR3 reads CASKVPGPNQPQHF.

The gene calls are TRBV2 and TRBJ2-1; TCRdb reports TRBD1, a call that lacks DNA to check it against. The CDR3 extends over 17 amino acids. Germline CDR1 SNHLY, CDR2 FYNNEI. The CDR3 sequence: CASSEEGQGKTYNEQFF.

The V call is TRBV7-2, the J call TRBJ2-4; the TRBD2 assignment by TCRdb is unverifiable without DNA. Germline values: CDR1 SGHTA, CDR2 FQGNSA. This CDR3 is built from 15 residues. CDR3: CASSLAGTSMDVQYF.

The rearrangement joins TRBV20-1 to TRBJ2-7; without DNA, the TCRdb call of TRBD1 cannot be checked. The CDR3 has 16 residues. Germline loops: CDR1 DFQATT, CDR2 SNEGSKA (reference sequence). CDR3 residues: CSAPYYRDRGGYEQYF.

The chain links TRBV12-3 or TRBV12-4 to TRBJ1-5; TCRdb reports TRBD1, a call that lacks DNA to check it against. The CDR3 has 14 amino acids. This CDR3 is CASSAPGANQPQHF.

The J gene is TRBJ1-2, the V gene TRBV20-1. In germline, CDR1 is DFQATT, CDR2 SNEGSKA (reference sequence). The CDR3 is 13 residues long. CDR3 residues: CSARDLRNYGYTF.

The V gene is TRBV3-1, the J gene TRBJ2-5; TCRdb selects TRBD2, and the lack of DNA leaves this call unchecked. The CDR3 has 16 amino acids. Germline CDR1 and CDR2: LGHDT and YNNKEL (reference sequence). The CDR3 reads CASSQDWSGRGETQYF.

The gene calls are TRBV7-8 and TRBJ2-1; the D gene TCRdb calls, TRBD1, cannot be checked with no DNA. This CDR3 comprises 15 residues. CDR1 and CDR2 (germline): SGHVS, FQNEAQ. CDR3 in amino acids: CASSHVTGFNNEQFF. The whole variable domain, filled in from reference TRBV7-8 and TRBJ2-1, reads GAGVSQSPRYKVAKRGQDVALRCDPISGHVSLFWYQQALGQGPEFLTYFQNEAQLDKSGLPSDRFFAERPEGSVSTLKIQRTQQEDSAVYLCASSHVTGFNNEQFFGPGTRLTVL.